These 31 T cell receptor beta chains share one sample of origin, sequenced in a study of cytomegalovirus exposure and HLA in healthy donors. This PCR relied on a set of 60 Vbeta primers and 13 Jbeta primers. Assay used: immunoSEQ multiplex PCR; TCRdb lists only in-frame clones, some missing. The data contain about 41,000 clones, about 85% of them singletons. The source material was PBMCs. The receptors shown here come from a man aged 45 to 65 in good health and CMV-seronegative.

This chain connects TRBV21-1 to TRBJ2-3; the table's D call, TRBD1, has no DNA check behind it. TRBV21-1 is recorded as a pseudogene. The CDR3 extends over 19 amino acids. CDR3 in amino acids: CASSLADRGTREGPDTQYF. CDR3 coding DNA: TGTGCCAGCAGCTTGGCGGACAGGGGGACCCGGGAAGGTCCAGATACGCAGTATTTT.

V usage is TRBV7-9 and J usage is TRBJ2-7, with 9 bases aligning to TRBD2. This CDR3 is 15 amino acids long. Germline V gene data show CDR1 as SEHNR and CDR2 as FQNEAQ (reference sequence). V shed 1 base, J shed 7 bases, and the junction held 8 bases outside the gene matches. The CDR3 spells CASSLVAGVVSEQYF. CDR3 nucleotide sequence: TGTGCCAGCAGCTTAGTAGCGGGAGTGGTTAGTGAGCAGTACTTC.

The CDR3 nucleotides read TGTGCCACCAGCAGAGGTCTCGGACAGACCCAAGAGACCCAGTACTTC. Residues: CATSRGLGQTQETQYF. This chain uses TRBV15 with TRBJ2-5; weak D call: TRBD1 (6 bases). V dropped 1 base and J dropped 1 base, with 13 bases sitting between them. The CDR3 totals 16 residues. Germline V gives CDR1 LNHNV, CDR2 YYDKDF (reference sequence).

The gene calls are TRBV18 and TRBJ1-5; TRBD1 agrees at 7 bases. The CDR3 spans 14 residues. CDR1 and CDR2 (germline): KGHSH, LQKENI. Trimming at V came to 6 bases and at J to 6 bases, leaving 8 bases not matched to a gene. The CDR3 DNA reads as TGTGCCAGCTCGCCCGGGACAGTATCTCAGCCCCAGCATTTT. It is translated as CASSPGTVSQPQHF.

The rearrangement joins TRBV6-5 to TRBJ1-1, with TRBD1 matching 9 bases. The CDR3 has 15 amino acids. J lost 3 bases, V lost 6 bases, and 8 bases had no gene match. The germline gives CDR1 MNHEY, CDR2 SVGAGI. The CDR3 sequence is CASRAQGTGYTEAFF. Written as DNA, the CDR3 is TGTGCCAGCAGGGCCCAAGGGACAGGGTACACTGAAGCTTTCTTT.

V gene TRBV5-5 combines with J gene TRBJ1-2, with 8 bases matching TRBD1. This CDR3 is 15 amino acids long. Germline CDR1 and CDR2: SGHKS and YYEKEE (reference sequence). Unmatched junction bases numbered 9, after V lost 4 bases and J lost 4 bases. In DNA form, the CDR3 reads TGTGCCAGCAGCCCAGCAGGGGGCTCGGGCTATGGCTACACCTTC. This sequence encodes CASSPAGGSGYGYTF. The full variable domain, rest sourced from reference TRBV5-5 and TRBJ1-2, is DAGVTQSPTHLIKTRGQQVTLRCSPISGHKSVSWYQQVLGQGPQFIFQYYEKEERGRGNFPDRFSARQFPNYSSELNVNALLLGDSALYLCASSPAGGSGYGYTFGSGTRLTVV.

With respect to this clone: One end of the junction is discordant with germline, which a read error may explain. This chain uses TRBV7-9 with TRBJ1-1; D unresolved. The CDR3 is 16 residues long. Germline CDR1 SEHNR, CDR2 FQNEAQ (reference sequence). CDR3 DNA sequence: TGTTCCAGCAGCTCTACCGAACTGGGCCTGAACACTGAAGCTTTCTTT. Amino acid sequence: CSSSSTELGLNTEAFF. The full variable domain, with the rest looked up from reference TRBV7-9 and TRBJ1-1, is DTGVSQNPRHKITKRGQNVTFRCDPISEHNRLYWYRQTLGQGPEFLTYFQNEAQLEKSRLLSDRFSAERPKGSFSTLEIQRTEQGDSAMYLCSSSSTELGLNTEAFFGQGTRLTVV.

The chain carries TRBV18 and TRBJ2-1, with D hard to call. V was clipped by 3 bases and J by 6 bases, with 3 bases between them. CDR3 length: 11 residues. Germline loops: CDR1 KGHSH, CDR2 LQKENI. The CDR3 DNA reads TGTGCCAGCTCACCCGGCAATGAGCAGTTCTTC. Its translation is CASSPGNEQFF.

The chain employs TRBV5-8 and TRBJ2-1, with 14 bases identical to TRBD2. V was pared by 6 bases and J by 7 bases, with 15 bases of the junction left unmatched. This CDR3 region has 18 residues. Germline V lookup: CDR1 SGHTS, CDR2 YDEGEE. The CDR3 loop is CASTKTQTSGGARNEQFF. For the CDR3, the DNA is TGTGCCAGCACCAAAACCCAGACTAGCGGGGGGGCCCGAAATGAGCAGTTCTTC.

Points on this clone: This CDR3 is also generated by other DNA sequences in the sample. This chain joins TRBV5-6 and TRBJ2-7; 7 bases match TRBD2. This CDR3 is built from 13 residues. From germline, CDR1 is SGHDT and CDR2 YYEEEE. V shed 3 bases, J shed 4 bases, and the junction held 4 bases outside the gene matches. CDR3 DNA sequence: TGTGCCAGCAGCTGGGGGGGGGAATACGAGCAGTACTTC. Protein: CASSWGGEYEQYF.

The gene calls are TRBV18 and TRBJ1-1; TRBD1 aligns across 8 bases. This CDR3 is 13 amino acids long. CDR1 and CDR2 (germline): KGHSH, LQKENI. V was clipped by 2 bases and J by 11 bases; unmatched bases: 7. CDR3 loop: CASSPNMGDRAFF. The CDR3 nucleotides read TGTGCCAGCTCACCAAATATGGGGGACAGGGCTTTCTTT.

The rearrangement uses TRBV7-2 and TRBJ2-5; 10 bases are shared with TRBD2. This CDR3 is built from 16 residues. Germline-derived CDR1 and CDR2 are SGHTA and FQGNSA. J lost 5 bases, V lost 4 bases, and 10 bases had no gene match. The CDR3 nucleotides read TGTGCCAGCAGCTGGGGAAGCGGGAGGGCCGGGGAGACCCAGTACTTC. It codes for CASSWGSGRAGETQYF.

The V and J genes are TRBV5-5 and TRBJ1-3; D gene ambiguous. The germline V and J ends were trimmed by 4 bases and 2 bases, with 13 bases remaining between them. The CDR3 spans 15 residues. The germline CDR1 and CDR2 sequences are SGHKS and YYEKEE (reference sequence). CDR3 bases: TGTGCCAGCAGCCCCTCAGGAGGCACTGGAAACACCATATATTTT. This gives the protein CASSPSGGTGNTIYF.

Here the CDR3 DNA reads TGTGCCAGCAGCTCCCTGAGACAGGCGAGAGGCTACGAGCAGTACTTC. Amino acid sequence: CASSSLRQARGYEQYF. The J gene is TRBJ2-7, the V gene TRBV21-1; no DNA check was done on the table's D call, TRBD1. TRBV21-1 is a pseudogene. This CDR3 is 16 amino acids long.

This clone was seen a handful of times. CDR3 nucleotide sequence: TGTGCCAGCACCAACGAGACAAACTACGAGCAGTACTTC. Protein: CASTNETNYEQYF. The V and J genes are TRBV7-9 and TRBJ2-7; D gene uncertain. Looked up from germline, CDR1 is SEHNR and CDR2 is FQNEAQ (reference sequence). The CDR3 runs to 13 residues. V was cut by 7 bases and J by 3 bases, with 13 bases left in between.

This chain uses TRBV9 with TRBJ2-3; no firm D call. Trimming pared 2 bases from V and 11 bases from J, leaving 21 bases between. CDR3 length: 15 residues. CDR1 and CDR2 (germline): SGDLS, YYNGEE. CDR3 bases: TGTGCCAGCAGCGTTACCGCCCTCCGGTCCGAAGTGCAGTATTTT. Its protein is CASSVTALRSEVQYF.

This clone has a handful of counts. The J gene is TRBJ1-3, the V gene TRBV7-6; D perhaps matches TRBD1 (5 bases). CDR3 length: 18 amino acids. The germline V gene encodes CDR1 SGHVS and CDR2 FNYEAQ. V was cut by 4 bases and J by 9 bases, with 28 bases left in between. CDR3 in amino acids: CASSSTLGPGDGGVTIYF. The CDR3 DNA sequence: TGTGCCAGCAGCTCGACTTTGGGGCCTGGCGACGGTGGTGTCACCATATATTTT.

V gene TRBV5-6 combines with J gene TRBJ1-2; D might be TRBD1 (6 bases). V was clipped by 4 bases and J by 4 bases, with 14 bases between them. The length of the CDR3 is 14 residues. Germline lookup yields CDR1 SGHDT and CDR2 YYEEEE. This CDR3 is CASSPDRTTYGYTF. CDR3 coding DNA: TGTGCCAGCAGCCCGGACAGAACTACCTATGGCTACACCTTC.

The V call is TRBV18, the J call TRBJ2-1, with D tentatively TRBD2 (7 bases). Trimming removed 2 bases at V and 2 bases at J, with 13 bases between. CDR3 size: 16 residues. CDR1 is KGHSH and CDR2 is LQKENI in the germline V gene. CDR3 amino acids: CASSPYGGLTYNEQFF. Here the CDR3 DNA reads TGTGCCAGCTCACCATACGGGGGGCTAACCTACAATGAGCAGTTCTTC.

Notes on this clone: A junction boundary mismatches the germline segment, possibly from a read error. The J gene is TRBJ1-2, the V gene TRBV6-4; D is unclear. Germline V gene data show CDR1 as MRHNA and CDR2 as SNTAGT. This CDR3 has 9 residues. The CDR3 DNA sequence: TGTGCCAGCAGTGACAGCCCGCCCTTC. Its protein is CASSDSPPF.

The chain couples TRBV7-2 to TRBJ2-6, with 8 bases lining up with TRBD1. Trimming took 3 bases from V and 0 from J; bases not matched to a gene: 10. Germline CDR1 is SGHTA and CDR2 is FQGNSA. The CDR3 runs 19 residues. DNA of the CDR3: TGTGCCAGCAGCTTCGGAACCGGGACAGGATACTCTGGGGCCAACGTCCTGACTTTC. Encoded protein: CASSFGTGTGYSGANVLTF.

The chain links TRBV18 to TRBJ2-3; D is unclear. Trimming cost V 5 bases and J 4 bases, with 13 bases left between them. Germline CDR1 is KGHSH and CDR2 is LQKENI. The length of the CDR3 is 14 residues. The CDR3 DNA follows: TGTGCCAGCTCAAAGGATAGCATCGCAGATACGCAGTATTTT. This gives the protein CASSKDSIADTQYF.

This clone was counted a single time. The rearrangement joins TRBV28 to TRBJ1-4, with 7 bases identical to TRBD1. Germline assignment: CDR1 MDHEN and CDR2 SYDVKM. Trimming took 5 bases from V and 8 from J; bases not matched to a gene: 20. CDR3 size: 18 residues. CDR3 sequence: CASSIPGGGGPGTEKLFF. The CDR3 DNA reads as TGTGCCAGCAGTATTCCAGGGGGTGGGGGCCCGGGAACGGAAAAACTGTTTTTT.

V usage is TRBV29-1 and J usage is TRBJ2-5; TRBD2 aligns across 8 bases. The V gene's germline CDR1 is SQVTM and CDR2 ANQGSEA. This CDR3 has 16 amino acids. The ends lost 6 bases at V and 1 base at J; junction bases unmatched: 13. CDR3 nucleotides: TGCAGCGTGGGGAGGAGTAGCGGGGTGTTCCAAGAGACCCAGTACTTC. As protein: CSVGRSSGVFQETQYF.

The V call is TRBV9, the J call TRBJ2-5; 10 bases align to TRBD2. The CDR3 totals 19 residues. Germline V gene lookup returns CDR1 SGDLS and CDR2 YYNGEE. The V and J ends lost 0 bases and 5 bases, in that order; junction bases with no gene match: 16. The CDR3 DNA reads as TGTGCCAGCAGCGTAGCTCCGGAGGAGCGGGGGGGCCGAGGGGAGACCCAGTACTTC. This encodes CASSVAPEERGGRGETQYF.

The chain has TRBV5-4 and TRBJ1-2, with D unclear. The germline V gene has CDR1 SGHNT and CDR2 YYREEE (reference sequence). V was trimmed by 4 bases and J by 6 bases, leaving 19 bases between them. The CDR3 length is 15 residues. The CDR3 region has the DNA TGTGCCAGCAGCCACCCCGTGGTACCTACTGATGGCTACACCTTC. This gives the protein CASSHPVVPTDGYTF.

The chain recombines TRBV7-8 with TRBJ1-3; 10 bases agree with TRBD1. Germline lookup yields CDR1 SGHVS and CDR2 FQNEAQ. Unmatched junction bases numbered 5, after V lost 3 bases and J lost 0 bases. CDR3 length: 17 amino acids. CDR3 DNA sequence: TGTGCCAGCAGCTTGGGACAGGGGCCTTACTCTGGAAACACCATATATTTT. Encoded protein: CASSLGQGPYSGNTIYF.

The chain couples TRBV28 to TRBJ2-3; TRBD2 is a possible D gene (6 bases). This CDR3 is 17 amino acids long. From germline, CDR1 is MDHEN and CDR2 SYDVKM. The V end was cut by 6 bases, the J end by 0 bases, with 19 bases between. CDR3 in amino acids: CASSPGGAPTSTDTQYF. In nucleotides, the CDR3 is TGTGCCAGCAGCCCCGGCGGGGCTCCCACTAGCACAGATACGCAGTATTTT.

This clone has only one observation. The chain carries TRBV27 and TRBJ1-3; D may be TRBD1 (6 bases). The CDR3 has 13 residues. The V and J ends lost 10 bases and 1 base respectively, with 11 bases between them. Germline CDR1 reads MNHEY; CDR2 reads SMNVEV (reference sequence). The CDR3 coding sequence is TGTGCCACTAGGGGGTTATCTGGAAACACCATATATTTT. This translates into CATRGLSGNTIYF.

V gene TRBV19 combines with J gene TRBJ2-6; 7 bases line up with TRBD1. V was clipped by 6 bases and J by 0 bases; unmatched bases: 2. CDR1 is LNHDA, CDR2 SQIVND, per germline (reference sequence). There are 15 residues in the CDR3. The CDR3 spells CASRDRDSGANVLTF. CDR3 DNA sequence: TGTGCCAGTAGAGACAGGGACTCTGGGGCCAACGTCCTGACTTTC.

V gene TRBV7-2 combines with J gene TRBJ2-1; tentative D call: TRBD1 (5 bases). The CDR3 spans 18 residues. In germline, CDR1 is SGHTA, CDR2 FQGNSA. V dropped 5 bases and J dropped 3 bases, with 23 bases sitting between them. CDR3 loop: CASSLLISREGFYNEQFF. The CDR3 region has the DNA TGTGCCAGCAGCCTCCTGATATCCAGGGAAGGATTCTACAATGAGCAGTTCTTC.